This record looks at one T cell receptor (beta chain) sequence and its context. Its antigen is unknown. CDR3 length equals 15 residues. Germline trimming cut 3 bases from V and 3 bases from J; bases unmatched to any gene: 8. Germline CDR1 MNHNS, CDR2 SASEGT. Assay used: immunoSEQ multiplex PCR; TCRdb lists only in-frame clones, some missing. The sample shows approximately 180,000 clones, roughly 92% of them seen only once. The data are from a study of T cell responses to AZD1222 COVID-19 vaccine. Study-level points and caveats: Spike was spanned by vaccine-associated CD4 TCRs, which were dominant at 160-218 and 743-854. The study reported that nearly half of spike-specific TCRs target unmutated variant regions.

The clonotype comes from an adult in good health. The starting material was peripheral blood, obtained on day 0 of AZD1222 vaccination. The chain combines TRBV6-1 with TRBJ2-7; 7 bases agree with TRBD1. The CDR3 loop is CASSEWTGALYEQYF. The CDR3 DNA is TGTGCCAGCAGTGAGTGGACAGGAGCTCTCTACGAGCAGTACTTC.